This T cell receptor (beta chain) was profiled in a study of cytomegalovirus exposure and HLA in healthy donors. Study conclusions and caveats: Segments of the TCR beta V type were, in most cases, productive about 90% or about 30% of the time in an earlier analysis. When presence/absence was analysed, sequencing depth was taken to be roughly uniform across donors. TCR beta chain V- and J-gene trimming was linked, in a later analysis, to a missense variant in DCLRE1C. Later work showed greater clonal expansion in HLA-associated TCR beta chains than in equally common others.

The study ran its PCR with 60 Vbeta and 13 Jbeta primers. Sequencing used immunoSEQ multiplex PCR; TCRdb keeps in-frame clones, though not all of them. The sample holds 73,000 or so clones, roughly 73% seen once. To note about this clone: Its specificity is not known.

The CDR3 runs to 13 residues. The germline V gene has CDR1 SEHNR and CDR2 FQNEAQ (reference sequence). Trimming left V 7 bases short and J 1 base short, with 10 bases between. The rearrangement uses TRBV7-9 and TRBJ1-1, with D tentatively TRBD1 (6 bases). Sequencing was carried out using PBMCs. The sequence derives from a woman in her forties in good health and CMV-seropositive. The CDR3 DNA sequence: TGTGCCAGCATAGGGACACCGAACACTGAAGCTTTCTTT. This encodes CASIGTPNTEAFF.